This T cell receptor beta chain was recorded in a study of blood T cell repertoires in COVID-19. Across the whole study: Samples taken during acute and convalescent COVID-19 were collected in the United States, Italy and Spain. The analysed material was cDNA or gDNA that came from T cells, B-cell-depleted T cells, or PBMCs.

The CDR3 is 15 amino acids. CDR1 and CDR2 (germline): SNHLY, FYNNEI. J was trimmed by 4 bases and V by 1 base; bases with no gene match: 5. Authors' analysis steps: Estimates of nucleated cell counts were drawn from the amplification of reference gene primers. Sequencing used immunoSEQ multiplex PCR; TCRdb keeps in-frame clones, though not all of them. The D gene and trimming were derived from the DNA, and the V and J assignments and clone size from that table. The table has 30,000 to 50,000 clones, about four fifths seen once. The clonotype was recovered from an elderly man with active or convalescent COVID-19. Sequencing was carried out using peripheral blood. V and J are TRBV2 and TRBJ1-2, with 8 positions matching TRBD1. As DNA, the CDR3 is TGTGCCAGCAGTGAAGGGCCAGGGGGCCCCTATGGCTACACCTTC. Translation: CASSEGPGGPYGYTF.